The 8 T cell receptor beta chains in this list originate from one sample, sequenced in a study of spatial heterogeneity in lung cancer. TCRdb processed the 5' RACE reads anew with MiXCR; each CDR3 protein has one entry. The sample carries about 92,000 distinct CDR3 sequences, 9.5% to 15% recorded once. Time point: sample taken at primary tumor resection. Material: PBMCs, obtained at surgery. The receptors stem from a male donor with early-stage non-small cell lung cancer.

Concerning this clonotype: Being one base from a much bigger clone, this may be a read error. This chain connects TRBV7-8 to TRBJ2-7; no reliable D call. V gave up 7 bases and J gave up 3 bases, with 13 bases separating them. The CDR3 is 13 amino acids. CDR1 is SGHVS and CDR2 is FQNEAQ in the germline V gene. This CDR3 is CASNFTSNYEQYF. CDR3 DNA sequence: TGTGCCAGCAACTTCACGTCGAACTACGAGCAGTACTTC.

This chain joins TRBV25-1 and TRBJ1-6; no definite D call. Deletions cut 3 bases from V and 5 bases from J, with 8 bases between. This CDR3 is built from 14 residues. The germline CDR1 and CDR2 sequences are MGHDK and SYGVNS. CDR3 DNA: TGTGCCAGCAGTGATTGGGGAGATAATTCACCCCTCCACTTT. Its translation: CASSDWGDNSPLHF.

This clonotype showed up just a few times. The V gene is TRBV7-3, the J gene TRBJ2-2, with D unclear. Germline loops: CDR1 SGHTA, CDR2 FQGTGA. V lost 5 bases to trimming and J lost 1 base, with 11 bases between them. The CDR3 contains 15 residues. CDR3 nucleotides: TGTGCCAGCAGCCCTATGACCCGGAACACCGGGGAGCTGTTTTTT. Its translation is CASSPMTRNTGELFF.

Turning to this clonotype: A read error may produce the germline difference seen at one junction end. The chain carries TRBV6-2 or TRBV6-3 and TRBJ2-1, with 7 bases identical to TRBD1. The CDR3 extends over 13 amino acids. Per germline, CDR1 MNHEY and CDR2 SVGEGT. CDR3 loop: CASRDSSYNGQFF. In nucleotides, the CDR3 is TGTGCCAGCCGGGACAGCTCCTACAATGGGCAGTTCTTC.

This sequence joins TRBV13 and TRBJ1-1; TRBD1 matches at 8 bases. Germline V gene sequence: CDR1 PRHDT, CDR2 FYEKMQ (reference sequence). This CDR3 is 15 amino acids long. V gave up 5 bases and J gave up 4 bases; unmatched junction bases: 9. As DNA, the CDR3 is TGTGCCAGCAGCATAGTCCAGGGGGCGAGCACTGAAGCTTTCTTT. This translates into CASSIVQGASTEAFF.

The chain couples TRBV30 to TRBJ2-2, with a weak D call TRBD2 (6 bases). The germline V gene encodes CDR1 GTSNPN and CDR2 SVGIG (reference sequence). The CDR3 is 15 residues long. V gave up 4 bases and J gave up 1 base, with 13 bases separating them. The chain's CDR3 is CAWKWRLGNTGELFF. The CDR3 nucleotides are TGTGCCTGGAAGTGGAGACTAGGGAACACCGGGGAGCTGTTTTTT. Using reference TRBV30 and TRBJ2-2 for the parts outside the CDR3, the full variable domain is SQTIHQWPATLVQPVGSPLSLECTVEGTSNPNLYWYRQAAGRGLQLLFYSVGIGQISSEVPQNLSASRPQDRQFILSSKKLLLSDSGFYLCAWKWRLGNTGELFFGEGSRLTVL.

This clonotype was seen only a few times. The chain joins TRBV2 to TRBJ2-3; D remains unclear. The CDR3 is made up of 15 amino acids. Germline CDR1 SNHLY, CDR2 FYNNEI. Trimming shortened V by 7 bases and J by 0 bases, and 14 bases separated the two germline ends. CDR3 nucleotide sequence: TGTGCCAGCACCCCTAGGGTCCTTAGCACAGATACGCAGTATTTT. This sequence encodes CASTPRVLSTDTQYF.

This clonotype has at least ten counts. The rearrangement joins TRBV5-1 to TRBJ1-1; D unresolved. The CDR3 covers 13 residues. V was pared by 0 bases and J by 6 bases, with 9 bases between. Germline CDR1 SGHRS, CDR2 YFSETQ. As DNA, the CDR3 is TGCGCCAGCAGCTTGGCAGAGCAGCCTGAAGCTTTCTTT. Its protein product is CASSLAEQPEAFF.